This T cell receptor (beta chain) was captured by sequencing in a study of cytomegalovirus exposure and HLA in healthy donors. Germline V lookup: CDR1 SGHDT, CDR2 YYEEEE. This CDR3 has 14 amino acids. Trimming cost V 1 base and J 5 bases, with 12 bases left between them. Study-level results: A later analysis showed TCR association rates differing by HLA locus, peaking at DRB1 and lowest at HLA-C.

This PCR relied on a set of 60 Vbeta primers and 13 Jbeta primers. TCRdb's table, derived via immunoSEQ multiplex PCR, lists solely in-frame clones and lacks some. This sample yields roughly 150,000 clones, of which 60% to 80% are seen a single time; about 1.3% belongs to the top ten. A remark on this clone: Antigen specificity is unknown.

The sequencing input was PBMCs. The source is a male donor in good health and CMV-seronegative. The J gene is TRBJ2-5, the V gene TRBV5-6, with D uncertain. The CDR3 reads CASSLSGLVETQYF. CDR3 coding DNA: TGTGCCAGCAGCTTGAGTGGGCTGGTCGAGACCCAGTACTTC.